The 32 T cell receptor beta chains in this list originate from one sample, sequenced in a study of vaccination and CD4 T cells after COVID-19. Regarding time point: late sampling 161 to 241 days after vaccination in a few convalescent patients. Using its own MiXCR run on the PCR reads, TCRdb lists one record per CDR3 protein. The data hold about 29,000 distinct CDR3 sequences, with approximately 49% observed a single time. The specimen comprised CD4+ T cells from blood, sampled about 7 months after SARS-CoV-2 vaccination. These receptors originate from a human donor who had recovered from COVID-19.

The rearrangement links TRBV20-1 to TRBJ2-7; no definite D call. The CDR3 loop spans 13 amino acids. Germline CDR1 is DFQATT and CDR2 is SNEGSKA (reference sequence). Trimming removed 1 base from V and 3 bases from J, with 10 bases in between. CDR3 residues: CSARVLSVYEQYF. In DNA form, the CDR3 reads TGCAGTGCTAGAGTGTTGAGCGTCTACGAGCAGTACTTC.

The chain links TRBV6-4 to TRBJ2-3; TRBD2 aligns across 10 bases. V lost 3 bases to trimming and J lost 3 bases; unmatched junction nucleotides: 0. The CDR3 is 14 residues long. CDR1 and CDR2 from the germline V gene are MRHNA and SNTAGT. CDR3 sequence reads: CASSETSGTDTQYF. CDR3 in DNA: TGTGCCAGCAGTGAGACTAGCGGGACAGATACGCAGTATTTT.

The V and J genes are TRBV5-4 and TRBJ1-2; D unresolved. V was trimmed by 0 bases and J by 4 bases, leaving 7 bases between them. The CDR3 sequence is 13 residues long. Per germline, CDR1 SGHNT and CDR2 YYREEE (reference sequence). For the CDR3, the DNA is TGTGCCAGCAGCTTGGGCCAGAGCTATGGCTACACCTTC. Protein product: CASSLGQSYGYTF.

This clonotype has only a few counts. The chain employs TRBV7-9 and TRBJ2-1; D gene uncertain. Germline V gene data show CDR1 as SEHNR and CDR2 as FQNEAQ (reference sequence). Trimming took 2 bases from V and 9 from J, leaving 11 bases between them. This CDR3 is built from 13 residues. The CDR3 DNA reads TGTGCCAGCAGCTTAATCGAGCTCACTGAGCAGTTCTTC. Translation: CASSLIELTEQFF.

This clonotype was seen a few times. The chain is built from TRBV7-9 and TRBJ2-3, with TRBD1 matching over 9 bases. Looked up from germline, CDR1 is SEHNR and CDR2 is FQNEAQ (reference sequence). The CDR3 has 15 residues. After removal of 4 bases from V and 11 bases from J, the junction contained 13 bases not matched to a gene. CDR3 residues: CASSSDRGPVGQQYF. The CDR3 DNA follows: TGTGCCAGCAGCTCGGACAGGGGCCCTGTCGGCCAGCAGTATTTT.

This clonotype was seen more than once but under ten times. This chain uses TRBV20-1 with TRBJ2-3; no clear D. Germline CDR1 reads DFQATT; CDR2 reads SNEGSKA (reference sequence). Trimming cost V 0 bases and J 0 bases, with 13 bases left between them. This CDR3 region has 16 residues. CDR3 in DNA: TGCAGTGCTAGAGATGACGCCACACCTAGCACAGATACGCAGTATTTT. It is translated as CSARDDATPSTDTQYF.

This chain joins TRBV19 and TRBJ2-1; 10 bases map to TRBD2. CDR1 is LNHDA and CDR2 is SQIVND in the germline V gene (reference sequence). CDR3 length equals 15 residues. Trimming at V came to 4 bases and at J to 3 bases, leaving 3 bases not matched to a gene. CDR3 bases: TGTGCCAGTAGTACTCTAGCGGGAGACTACAATGAGCAGTTCTTC. This sequence encodes CASSTLAGDYNEQFF. Looking up the rest from reference TRBV19 and TRBJ2-1 gives the full variable domain: DGGITQSPKYLFRKEGQNVTLSCEQNLNHDAMYWYRQDPGQGLRLIYYSQIVNDFQKGDIAEGYSVSREKKESFPLTVTSAQKNPTAFYLCASSTLAGDYNEQFFGPGTRLTVL.

This chain links TRBV2 with TRBJ2-7, with 10 nucleotides matching TRBD1. The CDR3 is made up of 15 amino acids. V was pared by 9 bases and J by 3 bases, with 11 bases of the junction left unmatched. Germline V lookup: CDR1 SNHLY, CDR2 FYNNEI. The CDR3 nucleotides are TGTGCCAGTAGGCTCCCGGGACAGGGGCTCTACGAGCAGTACTTC. It codes for CASRLPGQGLYEQYF.

The chain employs TRBV7-2 and TRBJ1-6, with 8 bases identical to TRBD1. Germline trimming cut 4 bases from V and 5 bases from J; bases unmatched to any gene: 7. From germline, CDR1 is SGHTA and CDR2 FQGNSA. The length of the CDR3 is 16 residues. CDR3: CASSSRQGTNNSPLHF. The CDR3 DNA sequence: TGTGCCAGCAGCTCCCGACAGGGGACTAATAATTCACCCCTCCACTTT.

The V and J genes are TRBV27 and TRBJ2-7; 10 positions agree with TRBD1. Germline V gene data show CDR1 as MNHEY and CDR2 as SMNVEV (reference sequence). J gave up 4 bases and V 6 bases, and 12 bases lay outside the gene matches. The CDR3 sequence is 16 residues long. This CDR3 is CASSLTGGLFSYEQYF. The CDR3 region has the DNA TGTGCCAGCAGCCTGACAGGGGGCTTGTTTTCGTACGAGCAGTACTTC.

The J gene is TRBJ1-1, the V gene TRBV4-1; tentatively, D is TRBD1 (5 bases). In germline, CDR1 is MGHRA, CDR2 YSYEKL. With 3 bases removed from V and 4 bases from J, the gap between germline ends came to 12 bases. The CDR3 spans 14 residues. The CDR3 region has the DNA TGCGCCAGCAGCCAGATTACAGGTGCCACTGAAGCTTTCTTT. This encodes CASSQITGATEAFF.

This rearrangement joins TRBV20-1 to TRBJ2-1; the match to TRBD2 covers 12 bases. The germline CDR1 and CDR2 sequences are DFQATT and SNEGSKA (reference sequence). J gave up 7 bases and V 3 bases, and 4 bases lay outside the gene matches. CDR3 length: 14 residues. Here the CDR3 DNA reads TGCAGTGCTAGGACTAGCGGGAGTAGTAATGAGCAGTTCTTC. This translates into CSARTSGSSNEQFF.

The CDR3 DNA sequence: TGTGCCAGCAGCTTAGGTCGCAGCTCTGGAAACACCATATATTTT. It codes for CASSLGRSSGNTIYF. V is TRBV7-9 and J is TRBJ1-3, with D unclear. V was cut by 1 base and J by 0 bases, with 7 bases left in between. Germline values: CDR1 SEHNR, CDR2 FQNEAQ (reference sequence). This CDR3 has 15 amino acids.

This chain uses TRBV27 with TRBJ2-6, with D perhaps TRBD2 (6 bases). V gave up 2 bases and J gave up 2 bases, with 7 bases separating them. The length of the CDR3 is 15 residues. Per germline, CDR1 MNHEY and CDR2 SMNVEV (reference sequence). The CDR3 nucleotides read TGTGCCAGCAGTTTAGGAGGGGCTGGGGCCAACGTCCTGACTTTC. Protein sequence: CASSLGGAGANVLTF.

The chain joins TRBV7-8 to TRBJ2-5; 8 bases are a match to TRBD1. CDR1 is SGHVS, CDR2 FQNEAQ, per germline. This CDR3 is built from 13 residues. V lost 5 bases to trimming and J lost 4 bases; unmatched junction nucleotides: 3. CDR3 nucleotides: TGTGCCAGCAGCCCCGACAGGGGAGAGACCCAGTACTTC. It yields the protein CASSPDRGETQYF.

V gene TRBV19 combines with J gene TRBJ1-1, with D uncertain. CDR1 LNHDA and CDR2 SQIVND come from the germline V gene (reference sequence). This CDR3 is 16 amino acids long. Between the trimmed V and J ends, which lost 3 bases and 0 bases, there was a span of 14 bases. The CDR3 reads CASSMGLVRMNTEAFF. CDR3 nucleotides: TGTGCCAGTAGTATGGGTCTGGTGCGCATGAACACTGAAGCTTTCTTT.

This clonotype was counted a few times. The chain is built from TRBV20-1 and TRBJ2-1; 8 bases are shared with TRBD2. This CDR3 region has 15 residues. V lost 5 bases to trimming and J lost 3 bases; unmatched junction nucleotides: 9. Germline CDR1 reads DFQATT; CDR2 reads SNEGSKA (reference sequence). The CDR3: CSAGPTGRDYNEQFF. The CDR3 coding sequence is TGCAGTGCTGGACCTACCGGGAGGGACTACAATGAGCAGTTCTTC.

The chain carries TRBV24-1 and TRBJ2-1; TRBD2 aligns across 10 bases. Germline V gene sequence: CDR1 KGHDR, CDR2 SFDVKD. V gave up 0 bases and J gave up 6 bases; unmatched junction bases: 10. The length of the CDR3 is 18 residues. This CDR3 is CATSDLGKAGGPANEQFF. The DNA of the CDR3 is TGTGCCACCAGTGATTTGGGGAAAGCGGGAGGGCCCGCCAATGAGCAGTTCTTC.

The chain recombines TRBV7-2 with TRBJ1-2, with D possibly TRBD1 on 6 matching bases. The ends were cut back, 5 bases at V and 1 base at J, with 11 bases in the middle. Per germline, CDR1 SGHTA and CDR2 FQGNSA. The CDR3 is 14 amino acids. CDR3 residues: CASSPDRINYGYTF. CDR3 DNA: TGTGCCAGCAGCCCCGACAGGATTAACTATGGCTACACCTTC.

This clonotype was recorded a few times. The chain uses TRBV21-1 and TRBJ1-5; the D call TRBD1 from the table was never checked on the DNA. TRBV21-1 is designated a pseudogene. This CDR3 comprises 12 residues. The CDR3 here is CASSKQGQPQHF. The CDR3, as DNA: TGTGCCAGCAGCAAACAGGGACAGCCCCAGCATTTT.

The rearrangement joins TRBV24-1 to TRBJ1-2; TRBD1 matches at 7 bases. The germline V gene has CDR1 KGHDR and CDR2 SFDVKD. Trimming at V came to 9 bases and at J to 2 bases, leaving 5 bases not matched to a gene. The CDR3 covers 13 residues. CDR3 protein: CATSDRVNYGYTF. DNA for the CDR3: TGTGCCACCTCTGACAGGGTCAACTATGGCTACACCTTC.

The chain has TRBV28 and TRBJ2-5, with D unresolved. CDR3 length equals 15 residues. CDR1 MDHEN and CDR2 SYDVKM come from the germline V gene. The V end was cut by 2 bases, the J end by 0 bases, with 10 bases between. This CDR3 is CASSLRVSYQETQYF. In DNA, the CDR3 is TGTGCCAGCAGTTTACGCGTCAGTTACCAAGAGACCCAGTACTTC.

This chain links TRBV7-8 with TRBJ2-5; D is possibly TRBD2 (6 bases). Germline loops: CDR1 SGHVS, CDR2 FQNEAQ. Trimming shortened V by 5 bases and J by 2 bases, and 12 bases separated the two germline ends. The CDR3 runs 14 residues. Here the CDR3 reads CASSPAGAQETQYF. CDR3 coding DNA: TGTGCCAGCAGCCCAGCGGGTGCGCAAGAGACCCAGTACTTC. Full variable domain (missing parts from reference TRBV7-8 and TRBJ2-5): GAGVSQSPRYKVAKRGQDVALRCDPISGHVSLFWYQQALGQGPEFLTYFQNEAQLDKSGLPSDRFFAERPEGSVSTLKIQRTQQEDSAVYLCASSPAGAQETQYFGPGTRLLVL.

The chain is built from TRBV2 and TRBJ1-5, with a possible D match to TRBD1 (5 bases). The germline V gene encodes CDR1 SNHLY and CDR2 FYNNEI. The CDR3 is 13 amino acids. Trimming removed 4 bases from V and 5 bases from J, with 9 bases in between. CDR3 DNA sequence: TGTGCCAGCAGTGTATGGGGGGATCAGCCCCAGCATTTT. Its protein product is CASSVWGDQPQHF.

V is TRBV7-6 and J is TRBJ2-3; D perhaps matches TRBD2 (5 bases). V was trimmed by 5 bases and J by 1 base, leaving 22 bases between them. CDR1 and CDR2 from the germline V gene are SGHVS and FNYEAQ. CDR3 length: 18 residues. In DNA form, the CDR3 reads TGTGCCAGCAGCGGAGGCGGAGTAGCGCGATCGGGCACAGATACGCAGTATTTT. The encoded protein is CASSGGGVARSGTDTQYF.

The chain uses TRBV4-1 and TRBJ1-2, with D uncertain. Germline lookup yields CDR1 MGHRA and CDR2 YSYEKL. The V and J ends lost 4 bases and 0 bases respectively, with 24 bases between them. CDR3 length: 19 residues. CDR3 DNA: TGCGCCAGCAGCCCGGGTCCAGCCTTACATCTATCAGCTAACTATGGCTACACCTTC. It translates to CASSPGPALHLSANYGYTF.

This clonotype was observed a handful of times. The chain has TRBV20-1 and TRBJ1-2, with D possibly being TRBD1 (6 bases). The CDR3 consists of 12 residues. The germline gives CDR1 DFQATT, CDR2 SNEGSKA (reference sequence). The V and J ends lost 6 bases and 2 bases respectively, with 10 bases between them. The CDR3 DNA sequence: TGCAGTGCGGTCGACAGGAACTATGGCTACACCTTC. Protein: CSAVDRNYGYTF.

V usage is TRBV6-1 and J usage is TRBJ2-7; the match to TRBD2 covers 11 bases. The V and J ends lost 6 bases and 3 bases, in that order; junction bases with no gene match: 4. The CDR3 totals 14 residues. Per germline, CDR1 MNHNS and CDR2 SASEGT. In nucleotides, the CDR3 is TGTGCCAGCAGCATACTAGCGGGAGACTACGAGCAGTACTTC. Amino acids: CASSILAGDYEQYF.

The chain links TRBV20-1 to TRBJ1-1; 7 bases match TRBD1. The V gene's germline CDR1 is DFQATT and CDR2 SNEGSKA (reference sequence). This CDR3 comprises 14 residues. Trimming cost V 7 bases and J 9 bases; bases outside gene matches: 17. The CDR3 region is CSVKTYRQGGKAFF. The CDR3 DNA is TGCAGTGTCAAGACTTATAGACAGGGAGGGAAAGCTTTCTTT.

The V gene is TRBV28, the J gene TRBJ2-1; TRBD2 aligns across 8 bases. Per germline, CDR1 MDHEN and CDR2 SYDVKM. CDR3 length equals 16 residues. After removal of 4 bases from V and 4 bases from J, the junction contained 9 bases not matched to a gene. This chain's CDR3 is CASSSGLVVTYNEQFF. The DNA of the CDR3 is TGTGCCAGCAGTTCGGGACTAGTGGTGACGTACAATGAGCAGTTCTTC.

This rearrangement joins TRBV7-6 to TRBJ2-7; 9 nucleotides line up with TRBD1. The V gene's germline CDR1 is SGHVS and CDR2 FNYEAQ. This CDR3 comprises 14 residues. Trimming removed 4 bases from V and 8 bases from J; junction bases left unmatched: 9. This CDR3 reads CASSSGQGNWKQYF. For the CDR3, the DNA is TGTGCCAGCAGCTCGGGACAGGGTAATTGGAAGCAGTACTTC. The whole variable domain, remainder taken from reference TRBV7-6 and TRBJ2-7, is GAGVSQSPRYKVTKRGQDVALRCDPISGHVSLYWYRQALGQGPEFLTYFNYEAQQDKSGLPNDRFSAERPEGSISTLTIQRTEQRDSAMYRCASSSGQGNWKQYFGPGTRLTVT.

The chain recombines TRBV6-1 with TRBJ1-3; a weak D match, TRBD1 (6 bases). The V and J ends lost 7 bases and 0 bases respectively, with 22 bases between them. Germline values: CDR1 MNHNS, CDR2 SASEGT. CDR3 length: 18 residues. CDR3 protein: CASKPGQHQSISGNTIYF. Here the CDR3 DNA reads TGTGCCAGCAAGCCTGGACAGCACCAATCAATCTCTGGAAACACCATATATTTT.